This T cell receptor beta chain was found in a study of CD8 T cells in Susac syndrome. This CDR3 comprises 12 residues. V was trimmed by 3 bases and J by 15 bases, leaving 15 bases between them. CDR1 SGDLS and CDR2 YYNGEE come from the germline V gene. Reverse transcription of roughly 0.5 to 1 ug RNA was performed with random hexamers. The authors amplified TCR beta CDR3 across 54 Vbeta and 13 Jbeta using immunoSEQ multiplex PCR. TCRdb re-analysed the immunoSEQ multiplex PCR reads in MiXCR, keeping a single row per CDR3 protein. The data contain 56,000 or so distinct CDR3 sequences, around 95% of them singletons.

The V call is TRBV9, the J call TRBJ1-4, with D possibly matching TRBD1 (5 bases). The sequenced sample was CD8+ T cells from PBMCs. The clonotype was recovered from a human donor with Susac syndrome. In DNA, the CDR3 is TGTGCCAGCAGCGCATCGGGACCCCCTGTGTTTTTT. Its protein product is CASSASGPPVFF. Complete variable domain (other parts from reference TRBV9 and TRBJ1-4): DSGVTQTPKHLITATGQRVTLRCSPRSGDLSVYWYQQSLDQGLQFLIQYYNGEERAKGNILERFSAQQFPDLHSELNLSSLELGDSALYFCASSASGPPVFFGSGTQLSVL.